This T cell receptor (beta chain) derives from a study of control samples from healthy donors and cancer patients. V lost 0 bases to trimming and J lost 2 bases; unmatched junction nucleotides: 7. Germline loops: CDR1 MGHRA, CDR2 YSYEKL. The CDR3 extends over 16 amino acids. The data were produced by immunoSEQ multiplex PCR, yet TCRdb's version contains in-frame clones alone and is incomplete. In the table there are about 40,000 clones, 80% to 95% of which are singletons. The gene calls are TRBV4-1 and TRBJ2-7; TRBD2 aligns across 7 bases. The origin of this receptor is a woman between 45 and 65 years old in good health. Sequencing used blood. This chain's CDR3 is CASSQESTSDAYEQYF. CDR3 nucleotide sequence: TGCGCCAGCAGCCAAGAATCCACTAGCGATGCCTACGAGCAGTACTTC.